This entry features one T cell receptor beta chain sequence. What it binds is not known. Trimming took off 4 bases at V and 5 bases at J, with 12 bases between the two ends. CDR3 size: 14 residues. Germline V gene lookup returns CDR1 LNHDA and CDR2 SQIVND (reference sequence). The source of the sample is a study of T cell repertoires in cytomegalovirus infection. Notes on the study in general: Carriers of CMV plus the relevant HLA were identified by cumulative public TCR beta family frequency.

MiXCR, applied by TCRdb to the reads, yields one record per CDR3 protein. The sample has about 480,000 distinct CDR3 sequences, roughly a third seen once. The sequencing here drew on cultured PBMCs, taken from culture after CMV antigen stimulation. The V gene is TRBV19, the J gene TRBJ2-1; D gene unclear. The receptor comes from a human donor in good health (CMV status not recorded). Some clones in this sample may be carry-over from other donors' samples. CDR3 DNA: TGTGCCAGTAGTACTTCCACTTGGGACAATGAGCAGTTCTTC. Translating it yields CASSTSTWDNEQFF.